The clone carrying this T cell receptor beta chain was observed a handful of times. The sample belongs to a study of identical twins. The CDR3 loop spans 15 amino acids. Germline-derived CDR1 and CDR2 are MNHEY and SVGAGI. Trimming stripped 2 bases from V and 2 bases from J, with 13 bases between. A universal primer site arose from template switching, and cDNA bore unique molecular identifiers. TCRdb re-called the 5' RACE reads with MiXCR, one entry per CDR3 protein. The data contain approximately 630,000 distinct CDR3 sequences, under 8.5% of them singletons. The sample was also linked to a second study, of yellow fever vaccine responses in identical twins.

The V call is TRBV6-5, the J call TRBJ2-7; D is uncertain. Sequenced input: PBMCs. The origin of this receptor is a woman younger than 30 in good health. The CDR3 sequence is CASSYGDSRAYEQYV. The CDR3 DNA reads TGTGCCAGCAGTTACGGGGATAGTAGGGCCTACGAGCAGTACGTC.